This T cell receptor (beta chain) stems from a study of blood T cell repertoires in COVID-19. Study-wide background: The study drew acute and convalescent COVID-19 samples from the United States, Italy and Spain. PBMCs, B-cell-depleted T cells, or T cells were the source of the cDNA or gDNA that made up the material.

Original data processing: Quantification of nucleated cells was approximated via reference gene primer amplification. TCRdb's copy holds only in-frame clones and misses some; the assay was immunoSEQ multiplex PCR. V, J and clone size are those of that table, while D and trimming were read from the DNA. In the table there are 270,000 or so clones, 84% of which are singletons. This CDR3 comprises 16 residues. Trimming took off 0 bases at V and 5 bases at J, with 17 bases between the two ends. The germline gives CDR1 LNHNV, CDR2 YYDKDF (reference sequence). The rearrangement uses TRBV15 and TRBJ2-7, with D tentatively TRBD2 (6 bases). Specimen: peripheral blood. The receptor's source is a human donor in a cohort sampled during active COVID-19. CDR3 nucleotide sequence: TGTGCCACCAGCAGAGAAGGCGGGCGCGGGAACGACGAGCAGTACTTC. Amino acids: CATSREGGRGNDEQYF.